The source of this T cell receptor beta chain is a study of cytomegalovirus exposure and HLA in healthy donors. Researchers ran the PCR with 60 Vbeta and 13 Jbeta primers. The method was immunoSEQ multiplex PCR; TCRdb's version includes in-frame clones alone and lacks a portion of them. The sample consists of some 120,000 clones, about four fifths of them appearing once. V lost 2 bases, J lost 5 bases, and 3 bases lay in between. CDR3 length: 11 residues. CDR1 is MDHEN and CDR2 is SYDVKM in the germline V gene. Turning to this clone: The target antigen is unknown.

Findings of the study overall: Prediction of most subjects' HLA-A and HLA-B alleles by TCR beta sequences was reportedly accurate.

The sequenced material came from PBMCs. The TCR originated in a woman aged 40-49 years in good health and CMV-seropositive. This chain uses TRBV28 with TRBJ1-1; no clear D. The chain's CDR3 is CASSLQTEAFF. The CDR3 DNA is TGTGCCAGCAGTTTACAGACTGAAGCTTTCTTT.